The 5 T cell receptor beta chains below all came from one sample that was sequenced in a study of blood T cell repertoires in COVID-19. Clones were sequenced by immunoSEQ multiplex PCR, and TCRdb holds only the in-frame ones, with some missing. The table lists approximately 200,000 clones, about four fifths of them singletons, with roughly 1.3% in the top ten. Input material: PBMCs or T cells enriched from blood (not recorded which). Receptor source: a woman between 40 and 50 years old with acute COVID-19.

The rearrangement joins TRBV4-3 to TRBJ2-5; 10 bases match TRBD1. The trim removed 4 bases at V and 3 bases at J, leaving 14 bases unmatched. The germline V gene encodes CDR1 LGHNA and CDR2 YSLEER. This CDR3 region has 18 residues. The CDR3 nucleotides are TGCGCCAGCAGCCTAAAGACTCACCCCGGGACAGGGGAAGAGACCCAGTACTTC. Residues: CASSLKTHPGTGEETQYF.

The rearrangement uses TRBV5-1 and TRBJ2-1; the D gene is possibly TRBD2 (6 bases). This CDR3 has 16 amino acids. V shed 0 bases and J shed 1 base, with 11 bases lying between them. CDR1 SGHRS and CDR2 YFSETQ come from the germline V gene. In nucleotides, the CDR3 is TGCGCCAGCAGCTTGGTGAGACTAGGATCCTACAATGAGCAGTTCTTC. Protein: CASSLVRLGSYNEQFF.

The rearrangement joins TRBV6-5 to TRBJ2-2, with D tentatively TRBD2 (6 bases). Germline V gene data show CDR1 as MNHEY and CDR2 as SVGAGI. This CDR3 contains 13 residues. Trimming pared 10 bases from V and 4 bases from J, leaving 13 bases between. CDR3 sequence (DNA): TGTGCCACAGACCAGCGGGCCACCGGGGAGCTGTTTTTT. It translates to CATDQRATGELFF.

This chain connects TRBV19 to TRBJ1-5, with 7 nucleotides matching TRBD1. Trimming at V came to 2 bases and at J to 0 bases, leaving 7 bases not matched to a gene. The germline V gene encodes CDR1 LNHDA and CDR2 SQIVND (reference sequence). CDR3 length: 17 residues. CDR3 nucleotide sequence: TGTGCCAGTAGTATACGACAGGGTTGGGATAGCAATCAGCCCCAGCATTTT. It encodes CASSIRQGWDSNQPQHF.

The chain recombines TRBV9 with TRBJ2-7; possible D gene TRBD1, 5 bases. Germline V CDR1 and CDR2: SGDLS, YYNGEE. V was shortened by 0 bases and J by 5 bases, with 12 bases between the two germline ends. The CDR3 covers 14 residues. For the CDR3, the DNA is TGTGCCAGCAGCGTAGATGGGGCAGCAAACGAGCAGTACTTC. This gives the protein CASSVDGAANEQYF.